These T cell receptor beta chains were read from a single sample in a study of CD8+ T cells in alopecia areata. Sequencing was performed with immunoSEQ multiplex PCR; in TCRdb, only in-frame clones are kept and a portion is missing. The table has around 290,000 clones, 55% to 70% seen once; the top ten hold approximately 1.7%. Sample: CD4+ T cells sorted from blood, taken at week 24, from a patient treated with tofacitinib. The receptors derive from a human donor with alopecia areata. Both conserved end residues are trimmed from each CDR3. The order of the fields is V gene, CDR3 protein.

TRBV28 ASSFGTRRPDTQY
TRBV29-1 SVSERTYNEQF
TRBV7-8 ASSLATGGEY
TRBV7-9 ASSLGTGGVSGANVLT
TRBV2 AIPRDPRRSGTDTQY
TRBV7-2 ASTREAF
TRBV29-1 SVSVEGAPVRKLF
TRBV11-2 ASSLTGQGKWETQY
TRBV30 AWSGDRGTEAF
TRBV9 ASSVAGVETQY
TRBV11-2 ASSLDLGETIAKNIQY
TRBV4-1 ASSHRDSRENQY
TRBV30 AWSLWTSGSYNEQF
TRBV29-1 SVAFPKRGQALEAF
TRBV7-2 ASSTSLADFSYNEQF
TRBV2 ASSELRTNNEQF
TRBV15 ATSSLGGALD
TRBV30 AWSGDWRAPAT
TRBV4-1 ASSQVESAGGTRPYEQY
TRBV5-1 ASSREAGHQETQY
TRBV29-1 SVNRGTADTQY
TRBV5-1 ASSLVHSSTDTQY
TRBV29-1 SVEEGGGRQETQY
TRBV4-1 ASSHPGRDRGRRNYGYT
TRBV29-1 SAKVGANTEAF
TRBV27 ASSLSRTGLYGYT
TRBV25-1 ASSPGAGVYEQY
TRBV30 AWSAAALLYEQY
TRBV25-1 ASSPTGFRYEQY
TRBV6-5 ASSSLTGKMTGELF
TRBV6-4 ASSDSWGAGETQY
TRBV7-8 ASSRVGDGELF
TRBV4-3 ASSQRLAGTDTQY
TRBV4-1 ASSRRTSGETQY
TRBV30 AWWSGTGMFEQY
TRBV2 ASSAGGGELF
TRBV30 AWSGGPSLQETQY
TRBV28 ASSSPGGGKNEQY
TRBV25-1 ASSGYNEQF
TRBV2 ASSEGTAPYT
TRBV4-2 ASSQGPHNEQF
TRBV5-1 ASSGQLMNTEAF
TRBV5-1 ASSLGQGAYEQY
TRBV28 ASSHRDRVTSPLH
TRBV28 ASSFFSSYEQY
TRBV5-6 ASSIRESKQF
TRBV10-3 AISADRGFGYEQF
TRBV30 AWSRFGTGPWEAF
TRBV13 ASSSPLRGTDTQY
TRBV29-1 SVGLLSHEQY
TRBV25-1 ASSGRGLSTEAF
TRBV30 AWSRQGRQPQH
TRBV10-3 AISESKSTGELF
TRBV5-1 ASSYPGVDNEQF
TRBV2 ASVESSYEQY